One and the same sample provided the 24 T cell receptor beta chains below, sequenced in a study of T cells in Graves' hyperthyroidism and ophthalmopathy. RNA transcripts yielded amplified TCR beta CDR3 regions. First-round RT-PCR targeting the TCR CDR3 was performed with the HTBI primer set. Each CDR3 protein is one row after TCRdb ran MiXCR on the multiplex PCR reads. The data show about 580,000 distinct CDR3 sequences, with around 45% seen just once and about 8.3% held by the top ten. The sequenced sample was peripheral blood or thyroid tissue (not recorded which). The receptors were gathered from a woman aged 18 to 35 with Graves' hyperthyroidism.

At least ten counts were recorded for this clonotype. The V and J genes are TRBV20-1 and TRBJ2-5, with no clear D. The length of the CDR3 is 15 residues. Trimming shortened V by 0 bases and J by 1 base, and 12 bases separated the two germline ends. Germline assignment: CDR1 DFQATT and CDR2 SNEGSKA (reference sequence). The CDR3 DNA reads TGCAGTGCTAGAGAAACCAGGAACATCCAAGAGACCCAGTACTTC. Translated, it gives CSARETRNIQETQYF.

This chain joins TRBV20-1 and TRBJ2-7; 10 bases align to TRBD1. Trimming at V came to 1 base and at J to 4 bases, leaving 13 bases not matched to a gene. The CDR3 is made up of 17 amino acids. The germline gives CDR1 DFQATT, CDR2 SNEGSKA (reference sequence). The CDR3 loop reads CSARVPPQDRGAYEQYF. In DNA form, the CDR3 reads TGCAGTGCTAGAGTTCCTCCCCAGGACAGGGGGGCGTACGAGCAGTACTTC.

The genes are TRBV25-1 and TRBJ2-7, with a possible D match to TRBD1 (5 bases). There are 15 residues in the CDR3. Trimming took off 6 bases at V and 3 bases at J, with 18 bases between the two ends. Per germline, CDR1 MGHDK and CDR2 SYGVNS. DNA for the CDR3: TGTGCCAGCAGAGTATTCGGACATTATCACTACGAGCAGTACTTC. Translated: CASRVFGHYHYEQYF.

This clonotype showed up just once. This chain joins TRBV10-3 and TRBJ1-2; 9 nucleotides agree with TRBD1. The CDR3 contains 14 residues. The V gene end was trimmed by 4 bases and the J gene end by 5 bases; junction bases not matched to a gene: 5. Germline CDR1 and CDR2: ENHRY and SYGVKD. CDR3 residues: CAISAGQGQYGYTF. CDR3 DNA: TGTGCCATCAGTGCAGGACAGGGGCAGTATGGCTACACCTTC.

J is TRBJ1-1 and V is TRBV6-1; weak D call: TRBD1 (5 bases). The CDR3 has 14 residues. Trimming left V 2 bases short and J 5 bases short, with 12 bases between. Germline V lookup: CDR1 MNHNS, CDR2 SASEGT. The CDR3 DNA reads TGTGCCAGCAGTGAATGGGGACCGGGGACTGAAGCTTTCTTT. Translation gives CASSEWGPGTEAFF.

The rearrangement joins TRBV19 to TRBJ1-5; D gene uncertain. CDR3 size: 13 residues. Germline V gene data show CDR1 as LNHDA and CDR2 as SQIVND (reference sequence). Trimming stripped 4 bases from V and 1 base from J, with 5 bases between. DNA of the CDR3: TGTGCCAGTAGTAGCGAGAGCAATCAGCCCCAGCATTTT. This sequence encodes CASSSESNQPQHF.

The rearrangement joins TRBV9 to TRBJ1-4; D possibly corresponds to TRBD1 (6 bases). The V end lost 7 bases, the J end lost 4 bases, and 14 bases lay between the germline ends. The germline gives CDR1 SGDLS, CDR2 YYNGEE. This CDR3 is built from 14 residues. CDR3 DNA: TGTGCCAGCGGAGGGGGTAGCCTTAATGAAAAACTGTTTTTT. It codes for CASGGGSLNEKLFF.

This clonotype was seen at least ten times. This sequence joins TRBV11-2 and TRBJ2-5; tentatively, D is TRBD1 (5 bases). Trimming stripped 5 bases from V and 1 base from J, with 8 bases between. Germline V gene lookup returns CDR1 SGHAT and CDR2 FQNNGV. The CDR3 sequence is 13 residues long. Here the CDR3 DNA reads TGTGCCAGCAGCAAAGACAGCCAAGAGACCCAGTACTTC. Protein sequence: CASSKDSQETQYF.

This clonotype appeared many times. The genes are TRBV6-1 and TRBJ2-7; 8 bases agree with TRBD2. The CDR3 consists of 15 residues. J lost 6 bases, V lost 2 bases, and 9 bases had no gene match. The germline gives CDR1 MNHNS, CDR2 SASEGT. The CDR3 is CASSETGLASGEQYF. CDR3 DNA sequence: TGTGCCAGCAGTGAAACCGGACTAGCCTCGGGCGAGCAGTACTTC.

The gene calls are TRBV7-9 and TRBJ2-1, with D maybe TRBD2 (6 bases). The CDR3 consists of 14 residues. The V and J ends lost 1 base and 9 bases respectively, with 13 bases between them. Germline assignment: CDR1 SEHNR and CDR2 FQNEAQ (reference sequence). CDR3 sequence: CASSLEWRDAEQFF. The CDR3 DNA sequence: TGTGCCAGCAGCTTAGAATGGCGGGACGCTGAGCAGTTCTTC.

This clonotype was picked up a small number of times. This chain connects TRBV28 to TRBJ2-5, with 8 bases that match TRBD1. The trim removed 3 bases at V and 5 bases at J, leaving 5 bases unmatched. This CDR3 is 14 amino acids long. In germline, CDR1 is MDHEN, CDR2 SYDVKM. CDR3 loop: CASSLTGDGETQYF. The CDR3 nucleotides are TGTGCCAGCAGTTTGACAGGGGATGGGGAGACCCAGTACTTC.

This clonotype has a count of ten or more. This sequence joins TRBV10-2 and TRBJ1-2, with a weak D call TRBD1 (5 bases). Trimming removed 4 bases at V and 3 bases at J, with 15 bases between. The CDR3 runs 15 residues. The germline V gene encodes CDR1 WSHSY and CDR2 SAAADI. Here the CDR3 reads CASSATGDGDYGYTF. As DNA, the CDR3 is TGCGCCAGCAGTGCTACCGGGGACGGGGACTATGGCTACACCTTC.

This clonotype has at least ten counts. The genes are TRBV5-1 and TRBJ1-1; the D gene is possibly TRBD1 (5 bases). V lost 5 bases, J lost 1 base, and 12 bases lay in between. The CDR3 is made up of 14 amino acids. CDR1 SGHRS and CDR2 YFSETQ come from the germline V gene. The CDR3 nucleotides read TGCGCCAGCAGTCCCGGGGCCGCGAACACTGAAGCTTTCTTT. This sequence encodes CASSPGAANTEAFF.

This chain links TRBV2 with TRBJ2-7, with TRBD2 matching 7 bases. Per the germline V gene, CDR1 is SNHLY and CDR2 is FYNNEI. This CDR3 is 15 amino acids long. V dropped 4 bases and J dropped 3; count of bases not matched to a gene: 9. The CDR3 loop reads CASSASSGDHYEQYF. CDR3 DNA: TGTGCCAGCAGTGCTAGCAGCGGGGACCACTACGAGCAGTACTTC. The full variable domain, rest sourced from reference TRBV2 and TRBJ2-7, is EPEVTQTPSHQVTQMGQEVILRCVPISNHLYFYWYRQILGQKVEFLVSFYNNEISEKSEIFDDQFSVERPDGSNFTLKIRSTKLEDSAMYFCASSASSGDHYEQYFGPGTRLTVT.

This clonotype was seen at least ten times. The V and J genes are TRBV5-1 and TRBJ1-6, with TRBD1 matching 7 bases. V lost 2 bases, J lost 8 bases, and 4 bases stayed unmatched. The CDR3 has 14 residues. Germline V gene data show CDR1 as SGHRS and CDR2 as YFSETQ. The CDR3 loop is CASSFARGYSPLHF. The DNA of the CDR3 is TGCGCCAGCAGCTTCGCCAGGGGGTATTCACCCCTCCACTTT.

In its sample, this clonotype was seen once. This rearrangement joins TRBV29-1 to TRBJ1-6; perhaps TRBD1 as D (5 bases). Per the germline V gene, CDR1 is SQVTM and CDR2 is ANQGSEA. V was clipped by 0 bases and J by 9 bases, with 9 bases between them. The CDR3 contains 13 residues. This CDR3 reads CSVEDGGFSPLHF. Written as DNA, the CDR3 is TGCAGCGTTGAAGATGGGGGATTTTCACCCCTCCACTTT.

To note about this clonotype: A clone one base away is much larger, so this may be a read error. This chain uses TRBV4-1 with TRBJ2-7; 10 bases match TRBD1. This CDR3 has 15 residues. Germline CDR1 and CDR2: MGHRA and YSYEKL. CDR3 residues: CVSSQEGQGAYEQYF. CDR3 nucleotides: TGCGTCAGCAGCCAAGAAGGACAGGGGGCCTACGAGCAGTACTTC.

This clonotype appeared once. CDR3 DNA: TGTGCCAGCAGCTCAAGGGGTAGCGAGGGGTCTCAGTACTTC. It translates to CASSSRGSEGSQYF. This sequence joins TRBV7-2 and TRBJ2-5, with D possibly called TRBD1 or TRBD2 (5 bases each). This CDR3 has 14 residues. V was clipped by 4 bases and J by 11 bases, with 20 bases between them. Germline V lookup: CDR1 SGHTA, CDR2 FQGNSA.

This clonotype was seen repeatedly, ten times or more. The chain carries TRBV9 and TRBJ2-7, with D possibly matching TRBD2 (6 bases). CDR3 length: 12 amino acids. The V gene's germline CDR1 is SGDLS and CDR2 YYNGEE. Deletions cut 10 bases from V and 2 bases from J, with 13 bases between. The CDR3 region has the DNA TGTGCCTCAGGAGGGGAAGCCTACGAGCAGTACTTC. Its protein is CASGGEAYEQYF.

The V call is TRBV6-1, the J call TRBJ1-1, with D maybe TRBD1 (5 bases). The CDR3 spans 15 residues. The V gene's germline CDR1 is MNHNS and CDR2 SASEGT. V was pared by 8 bases and J by 1 base, with 17 bases between. CDR3 coding DNA: TGTGCCAGCGGGGACCACGCGGGGGGGAACACTGAAGCTTTCTTT. This codes for CASGDHAGGNTEAFF.

The chain joins TRBV29-1 to TRBJ2-1, with TRBD1 matching over 7 bases. The CDR3 has 13 residues. The J segment lost 4 bases and the V segment lost 6 bases, leaving 6 bases of the junction unmatched. CDR1 is SQVTM, CDR2 ANQGSEA, per germline. For the CDR3, the DNA is TGCAGCGTCCGACAGGGATCGTACAATGAGCAGTTCTTC. Residues: CSVRQGSYNEQFF.

The rearrangement joins TRBV7-3 to TRBJ2-5; D is uncertain. The J call is doubtful: the DNA matches TRBJ2-1 better. CDR1 and CDR2 (germline): SGHTA, FQGTGA. This CDR3 is 15 amino acids long. The CDR3 region is CASSLGKGSIHEQFF. DNA of the CDR3: TGTGCCAGCAGCTTGGGGAAAGGATCAATCCATGAGCAGTTCTTC.

This chain links TRBV18 with TRBJ1-4; D not certain. Germline V gene sequence: CDR1 KGHSH, CDR2 LQKENI. This CDR3 contains 15 residues. V dropped 6 bases and J dropped 0 bases, with 11 bases sitting between them. CDR3: CASSYPRSTNEKLFF. DNA of the CDR3: TGTGCCAGCTCCTATCCCCGGTCAACTAATGAAAAACTGTTTTTT.

This clonotype showed up just a few times. The genes are TRBV29-1 and TRBJ2-2; D is possibly TRBD1 or TRBD2 (5 bases each). The ends were cut back, 3 bases at V and 6 bases at J, with 17 bases in the middle. Germline values: CDR1 SQVTM, CDR2 ANQGSEA. The CDR3 contains 15 residues. CDR3 sequence: CSVDRPGRTSGELFF. In DNA, the CDR3 is TGCAGCGTTGATCGGCCGGGACGAACTTCCGGGGAGCTGTTTTTT.